Included here is one TCR beta chain sequence, with context. The antigen is undetermined. The record originates from a study of Ad26.COV2.S vaccination and SARS-CoV-2 variants. The treatment was: around 19 received Ad26.COV2.S at low or high dose, single or two shots; five or six received placebo; per-sample allocation not given. After the first vaccine or placebo injection, samples were drawn on day 63. The vaccine antigen was prefusion-stabilized Wuhan SARS-CoV-2 spike. Broader study findings: Total T cell responses were possibly underestimated by TCR breadth and depth analyses.

Germline values: CDR1 LNHDA, CDR2 SQIVND (reference sequence). The V end lost 4 bases, the J end lost 0 bases, and 15 bases lay between the germline ends. There are 16 residues in the CDR3. TCRdb's copy holds only in-frame clones and misses some; the assay was immunoSEQ multiplex PCR. Of roughly 500,000 clones in the sample, roughly 85% are singletons; the top ten hold 10% to 15%. Here the sequenced sample was peripheral blood, taken in a trial of Ad26.COV2.S vaccine versus placebo. The TCR was taken from a person between 18 and 60 years old who received the Ad26.COV2.S COVID-19 vaccine or a placebo. This rearrangement joins TRBV19 to TRBJ1-2; TRBD1 is a possible D gene (6 bases). The CDR3: CASSTPTGTPNYGYTF. The CDR3 DNA reads TGTGCCAGTAGTACACCGACAGGAACGCCTAACTATGGCTACACCTTC.